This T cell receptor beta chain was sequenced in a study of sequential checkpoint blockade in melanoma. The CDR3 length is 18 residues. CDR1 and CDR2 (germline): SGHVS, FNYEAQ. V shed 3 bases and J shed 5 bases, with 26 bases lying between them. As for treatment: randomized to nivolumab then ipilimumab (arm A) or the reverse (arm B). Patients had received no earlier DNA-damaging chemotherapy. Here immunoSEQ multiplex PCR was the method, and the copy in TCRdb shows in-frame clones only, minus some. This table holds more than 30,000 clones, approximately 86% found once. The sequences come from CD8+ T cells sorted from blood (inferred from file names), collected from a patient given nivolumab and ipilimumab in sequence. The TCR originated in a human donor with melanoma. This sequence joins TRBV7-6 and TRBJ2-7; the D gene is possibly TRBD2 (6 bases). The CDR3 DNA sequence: TGTGCCAGCAGCTTCTATCGGACATCGGGACTGATGATCCACGAGCAGTACTTC. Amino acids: CASSFYRTSGLMIHEQYF.